This T cell receptor (beta chain) was recovered during a study of Ad26.COV2.S vaccination and SARS-CoV-2 variants. Study background: By the intramuscular route, Ad26.COV2.S was given once, or twice 56 days apart.

The treatment was: over 15 received Ad26.COV2.S at low or high dose, single or two shots; about 5 received placebo; per-sample allocation not given. Sampling happened 63 days after the first vaccine or placebo injection. Germline V lookup: CDR1 MGHRA, CDR2 YSYEKL. CDR3 size: 15 residues. The V end was cut by 3 bases, the J end by 0 bases, with 11 bases between. Study-level results: Vaccine and placebo recipients had similar non-spike TCR breadth.

This table comes from immunoSEQ multiplex PCR, and its TCRdb copy is limited to in-frame clones, with some not included. The sample consists of about 460,000 clones, around 89% of them appearing once. Regarding this clone: Its target is unknown.

The sample consisted of peripheral blood, taken in a trial of Ad26.COV2.S vaccine versus placebo. This rearrangement joins TRBV4-1 to TRBJ1-1; weak D call: TRBD1 (5 bases). The sequence was obtained from a person between 18 and 65 years old who received the Ad26.COV2.S COVID-19 vaccine or a placebo. CDR3 DNA: TGCGCCAGCAGCCAGCTAACAGGACTGAACACTGAAGCTTTCTTT. Its translation: CASSQLTGLNTEAFF.